These T cell receptor beta chains were read from a single sample in a study of blood T cell repertoires in COVID-19. The protocol was immunoSEQ multiplex PCR, while the TCRdb copy is restricted to in-frame clones and leaves out a portion. The data show 200,000 to 250,000 clones, approximately 80% seen once. Sequencing was done on a sample of peripheral blood. All receptors derive from a woman between 65 and 79 years old with acute or convalescent COVID-19. CDR3s include the opening cysteine and the closing phenylalanine or tryptophan. A D gene is named only where the DNA matches it firmly. Clone size is not always given. Where it is, it says once, few, many or a class for expanded clones.

J gene | D gene | clone size | V gene | CDR3 DNA | CDR3 protein
TRBJ1-2 | TRBD1 | NA | TRBV4-1 | TGCGCCAGCAGCCGTCCGGGACAGAATAACTATGGCTACACCTTC | CASSRPGQNNYGYTF
TRBJ1-3 | NA | NA | TRBV11-2 | TGTGCCAGCAGCTATAACCCGGGGTTCTCTGGAAACACCATATATTTT | CASSYNPGFSGNTIYF
TRBJ2-1 | TRBD1 | NA | TRBV11-2 | TGTGCCAGCAGCGAGCGGACAGGGGCAGGTGAGCAGTTCTTC | CASSERTGAGEQFF
TRBJ1-2 | TRBD1 | NA | TRBV14 | TGTGCCAGCAGCCAAGATCTTGGACAGGGTGACGGCTACACCTTC | CASSQDLGQGDGYTF
TRBJ2-1 | TRBD1 | NA | TRBV4-1 | TGCGCCAGCAGCCAAGGGGGTCGGGACAGGGGTTACAATGAGCAGTTCTTC | CASSQGGRDRGYNEQFF
TRBJ1-1 | TRBD1 | few | TRBV3-1/TRBV3-2 | TGTGCCAGCAGCCGGACAGGCGATAACACTGAAGCTTTCTTT | CASSRTGDNTEAFF
TRBJ2-3 | NA | NA | TRBV7-2 | TGTGCCAGCAGCTTAGAGGTGGGGGGGCCGTATTTT | CASSLEVGGPYF
TRBJ1-6 | TRBD1 | NA | TRBV19 | TGTGCCAGTAGTATAGAGGACAGGGCATCACCCCTCCACTTT | CASSIEDRASPLHF
TRBJ1-6 | TRBD1 | NA | TRBV9 | TGTGCCAGCAGCGTAGGAGGTTGGGACAGGGTTGATTCACCCCTCCACTTT | CASSVGGWDRVDSPLHF
TRBJ1-1 | NA | once | TRBV19 | TGTGCCAGTAGTAGACTGGACACCCCGAACACTGAAGCTTTCTTT | CASSRLDTPNTEAFF
TRBJ2-1 | NA | NA | TRBV21-1 | TGTGCCAGCAGCAAAGGGCTCGGGACTAGCGGATATGAGCAGTTCTTC | CASSKGLGTSGYEQFF
TRBJ1-6 | NA | NA | TRBV14 | TGTGCCAGCAGAACTACAGGTTTCAATTCACCCCTCCACTTT | CASRTTGFNSPLHF
TRBJ1-6 | NA | NA | TRBV7-2 | TGTGCCAGCAGCTTGCTACGGGATAATTCACCCCTCCACTTT | CASSLLRDNSPLHF
TRBJ2-7 | TRBD2 | NA | TRBV27 | TGTGCCAGCAGTTTAAACGGGGGGGCCTACGAGCAGTACTTC | CASSLNGGAYEQYF
TRBJ1-4 | TRBD1 | few | TRBV2 | TGTGCCAGCCAACGGCCGCAGGGGGAGACTAATGAAAAACTGTTTTTT | CASQRPQGETNEKLFF
TRBJ1-2 | TRBD1 | NA | TRBV5-6 | TGTGCCAGCAGCGGGGGGACAGGAGATAACTATGGCTACACCTTC | CASSGGTGDNYGYTF
TRBJ1-1 | NA | NA | TRBV7-9 | TGTGCCAGCAGCTTTAGCGGTTCCGTGAACACTGAAGCTTTCTTT | CASSFSGSVNTEAFF
TRBJ2-1 | NA | NA | TRBV6-5 | TGTGCCAGCAGAGCCCGGACAGTGATGACCGATGAGCAGTTCTTC | CASRARTVMTDEQFF
TRBJ1-2 | TRBD1 | NA | TRBV30 | TGTGCCTGGAGTCAGGGACAGGGGAACTATGGCTACACCTTC | CAWSQGQGNYGYTF
TRBJ1-2 | TRBD1 | NA | TRBV7-2 | TGTGCCAGCAGCCGGTCGCCGGGACAGGCGGGGGGCTACACCTTC | CASSRSPGQAGGYTF
TRBJ2-1 | NA | NA | TRBV4-3 | NA | CASSQMGMSSSSGQGIFNEQFF
TRBJ2-3 | TRBD2 | once | TRBV19 | TGTGCCAGTAGTACCCTGACTAGCGGGGGGGCAGATACGCAGTATTTT | CASSTLTSGGADTQYF
TRBJ2-7 | TRBD2 | once | TRBV5-1 | TGCGCCAGCAGCCCCCAGGGAGCGGGGTACGAGCAGTACTTC | CASSPQGAGYEQYF
TRBJ1-2 | TRBD1 | NA | TRBV18 | TGTGCCAGCTCCCCGGGACAGGAGTCCTACACCTTC | CASSPGQESYTF
TRBJ2-1 | NA | NA | TRBV7-2 | TGTGCCAGCAGCTTAGCCTCGGGACACCTCAATGAGCAGTTCTTC | CASSLASGHLNEQFF
TRBJ2-7 | TRBD2 | few | TRBV7-9 | TGTGCCAGCAGCTTTTACTCTAGCGGGTCCTACGAGCAGTACTTC | CASSFYSSGSYEQYF
TRBJ2-5 | NA | NA | TRBV28 | TGTGCCAGCAGTTTTTTCAATAACCCCGGTCAAGAGACCCAGTACTTC | CASSFFNNPGQETQYF
TRBJ1-3 | TRBD1 | few | TRBV6-5 | TGTGCCAGCAGTTTCGGACAGGGGAGGGGAAACACCATATATTTT | CASSFGQGRGNTIYF
TRBJ1-5 | NA | NA | TRBV27 | TGTGCCAGCAGTTTAAAGAGGAATCAGCCCCAGCATTTT | CASSLKRNQPQHF
TRBJ1-3 | NA | NA | TRBV5-6 | TGTGCCAGCAGCTTGGATCTGGCAGGGCTGGATGGAAACACCATATATTTT | CASSLDLAGLDGNTIYF
TRBJ1-5 | NA | NA | TRBV12-3/TRBV12-4 | TGTGCCAGCAGTTTCTTTAGCAATCAGCCCCAGCATTTT | CASSFFSNQPQHF
TRBJ2-7 | NA | NA | TRBV10-3 | TGTGCCATCAGTGAAAAAACAGGGACCTACGAGCAGTACTTC | CAISEKTGTYEQYF
TRBJ1-1 | TRBD1 | few | TRBV5-1 | TGCGCCAGCAGTAGGGCAGGGGGCGAGGACACTGAAGCTTTCTTT | CASSRAGGEDTEAFF
TRBJ2-3 | TRBD2 | NA | TRBV5-1 | TGCGCCAGCACCCTGGGCGGGGGGGCTGGAGATACGCAGTATTTT | CASTLGGGAGDTQYF
TRBJ2-1 | TRBD1 | NA | TRBV7-8 | TGTGCCAGCAGCCGAGACGTAGGGACAGGGGGCAATGAGCAGTTCTTC | CASSRDVGTGGNEQFF
TRBJ1-1 | NA | NA | TRBV19 | TGTGCCAGTAGTCAGGCAGGCGACACTGAAGCTTTCTTT | CASSQAGDTEAFF
TRBJ2-7 | NA | few | TRBV6-5 | TGTGCCGTTGGTAAGAGCTCCTACGAGCAGTACTTC | CAVGKSSYEQYF
TRBJ1-1 | NA | NA | TRBV5-1 | TGCGCCAGCAGCCAAAATGACAGGCATACTGAAGCTTTCTTT | CASSQNDRHTEAFF
TRBJ1-1 | NA | NA | TRBV29-1 | TGCAGCGTTGAAGATCGACTCACTGAAGCTTTCTTT | CSVEDRLTEAFF
TRBJ1-5 | NA | NA | TRBV10-3 | TGTGCCATCAGTGATGAGAGTAGCAATCAGCCCCAGCATTTT | CAISDESSNQPQHF
TRBJ2-6 | NA | once | TRBV18 | TGTGCCAGCTCGGGGCCCGGTGGGACTGGGGCCAACGTCCTGACTTTC | CASSGPGGTGANVLTF
TRBJ2-7 | TRBD2 | NA | TRBV5-4 | TGTGCCAGCAGCGAAAGCGGGGGAGACTCCTACGAGCAGTACTTC | CASSESGGDSYEQYF
TRBJ2-3 | NA | NA | TRBV6-5 | TGTGCCAGCTTAACCCCGGGAACAGATACGCAGTATTTT | CASLTPGTDTQYF
TRBJ2-5 | NA | NA | TRBV30 | TGTGCCTGGAGTTTGAGCGCCGGGACCCAGTACTTC | CAWSLSAGTQYF
TRBJ2-7 | NA | NA | TRBV29-1 | TGCAGCGTTGAATTGGGCAGGGGCACGAACGAGCAGTACTTC | CSVELGRGTNEQYF
TRBJ1-3 | NA | NA | TRBV6-5 | TGTGCCAGCAGTTACGGTCACAGGGCTGGAAACACCATATATTTT | CASSYGHRAGNTIYF
TRBJ2-5 | NA | NA | TRBV3-1/TRBV3-2 | TGTGCCAGCAGCCAGCGGGCAGGGGCGCAAGAGACCCAGTACTTC | CASSQRAGAQETQYF
TRBJ2-1 | TRBD2 | NA | TRBV28 | TGTGCCAGCATGGGCGGGGGGGTTAATGAGCAGTTCTTC | CASMGGGVNEQFF
TRBJ1-2 | TRBD1 | NA | TRBV7-6 | TGTGCCAGCAACCCGGACAGGGGGAAGAACTATGGCTACACCTTC | CASNPDRGKNYGYTF
TRBJ1-5 | NA | NA | TRBV6-9 | TGTGCCAGCACCTTGGGTGAGGGCAAGGGACCCCAGCATTTT | CASTLGEGKGPQHF
TRBJ1-2 | NA | NA | TRBV19 | TGTGCCAGTCGGAAAGGGGGGGGATATGGCTACACCTTC | CASRKGGGYGYTF
TRBJ1-4 | TRBD1 | NA | TRBV18 | TGTGCCAGCTCGCCCCCCGGCGGACAGGGAAATGAAAAACTGTTTTTT | CASSPPGGQGNEKLFF